Listed below are T cell receptor beta chains from one sample, sequenced in a study of blood T cell repertoires in COVID-19. Repertoires were generated with immunoSEQ multiplex PCR, while TCRdb's copy carries only in-frame clones and drops some. The sample carries 180,000 or so clones, roughly nine tenths recorded once. Input material: peripheral blood. The receptors were gathered from a man between 18 and 29 years old with acute or convalescent COVID-19. Both conserved end residues are part of each CDR3. D genes are given only for firm matches. Clone size appears in some rows only: once, few, many, or a class for an expanded clone.

clone size,D gene,V gene,J gene,CDR3 protein,CDR3 DNA
NA,NA,TRBV5-1,TRBJ2-1,CASSLVGRGDEQFF,TGCGCCAGCAGCTTGGTCGGCAGGGGGGATGAGCAGTTCTTC
once,TRBD1,TRBV24-1,TRBJ1-1,CATSDSGTGHRSFF,TGTGCCACCAGTGATTCCGGGACAGGGCATCGGTCTTTCTTT
NA,TRBD2,TRBV7-4,TRBJ2-3,CASSSPSGGTDTQYF,TGTGCCAGCAGCTCCCCTAGCGGGGGCACAGATACGCAGTATTTT
NA,NA,TRBV28,TRBJ1-2,CASKVGGAGYTF,TGTGCCAGCAAAGTAGGGGGAGCTGGCTACACCTTC
NA,TRBD1,TRBV5-5,TRBJ1-1,CASSPGTDLMNTEAFF,TGTGCCAGCAGCCCCGGGACAGACCTTATGAACACTGAAGCTTTCTTT
NA,NA,TRBV15,TRBJ2-7,CATSRGSTDYEQYF,TGTGCCACCAGCAGAGGGTCTACCGACTACGAGCAGTACTTC
NA,TRBD1,TRBV6-2/TRBV6-3,TRBJ2-2,CASSFQDRGHTGELFF,TGTGCCAGCAGTTTCCAGGACAGGGGGCACACCGGGGAGCTGTTTTTT
NA,NA,TRBV11-2,TRBJ1-1,CASSLGHGNTEAFF,TGTGCCAGCAGCTTAGGACACGGGAACACTGAAGCTTTCTTT
NA,TRBD1,TRBV10-3,TRBJ2-7,CAISVGTGAFYEQYF,TGTGCCATCAGTGTAGGGACAGGGGCCTTCTACGAGCAGTACTTC
NA,NA,TRBV12-3/TRBV12-4,TRBJ1-1,CASSLSSNTEAFF,TGTGCCAGCAGCCTAAGCTCCAACACTGAAGCTTTCTTT
NA,TRBD1,TRBV19,TRBJ1-1,CASSIATGVGLNTEAFF,TGTGCCAGTAGTATAGCTACAGGGGTCGGTCTGAACACTGAAGCTTTCTTT
NA,NA,TRBV5-6,TRBJ1-2,CASSFHDGYTF,TGTGCCAGCAGCTTCCATGATGGCTACACCTTC
NA,NA,TRBV25-1,TRBJ2-2,CASSESGGSTGELFF,TGTGCCAGCAGTGAATCAGGGGGGAGCACCGGGGAGCTGTTTTTT
NA,TRBD1,TRBV30,TRBJ2-1,CAWSVGRGSYNEQFF,TGTGCCTGGAGTGTAGGCAGGGGGTCCTACAATGAGCAGTTCTTC
NA,NA,TRBV28,TRBJ1-1,CASRGGPKEAFF,TGTGCCAGCAGAGGCGGCCCTAAGGAAGCTTTCTTT
NA,NA,TRBV28,TRBJ1-2,CAPTGGPDYGYTF,TGTGCCCCGACCGGGGGTCCAGACTATGGCTACACCTTC
NA,NA,TRBV24-1,TRBJ2-1,CATSDLQSAGDYNEQFF,TGTGCCACCAGTGATTTGCAATCGGCAGGGGACTACAATGAGCAGTTCTTC
NA,TRBD1,TRBV9,TRBJ1-2,CASSLTPGQGNGYTF,TGTGCCAGCAGCCTTACTCCGGGACAGGGGAACGGCTACACCTTC
few,NA,TRBV3-1/TRBV3-2,TRBJ2-1,CASSQSPGQGEQFF,TGTGCCAGCAGCCAATCACCAGGGCAGGGTGAGCAGTTCTTC
once,TRBD1,TRBV28,TRBJ1-2,CASRPQGADGYTF,TGTGCCAGCAGACCACAGGGGGCGGATGGCTACACCTTC
NA,NA,TRBV9,TRBJ2-1,CASSPEIGYFEQFF,TGTGCCAGCAGCCCGGAGATAGGCTATTTTGAGCAGTTCTTC
NA,NA,TRBV6-6,TRBJ1-1,CASSSLAIMNTEAFF,TGTGCCAGCAGTTCTCTGGCAATCATGAACACTGAAGCTTTCTTT
NA,TRBD2,TRBV7-6,TRBJ2-5,CASSLGPSGTAETQYF,TGTGCCAGCAGCTTAGGTCCTAGCGGGACAGCGGAGACCCAGTACTTC
NA,NA,TRBV3-1/TRBV3-2,TRBJ1-4,CASRHRDGKLFF,TGTGCCAGCAGACACAGGGATGGGAAACTGTTTTTT
NA,NA,TRBV4-1,TRBJ2-5,CASSHDRFQETQYF,TGCGCCAGCAGCCACGACAGATTCCAAGAGACCCAGTACTTC
NA,TRBD1,TRBV7-9,TRBJ2-7,CASSSSTTGPAYEQYF,TGTGCCAGCAGCTCTTCTACGACAGGGCCAGCCTACGAGCAGTACTTC
NA,NA,TRBV10-2,TRBJ1-6,CASSEPDRNYNSPLHF,TGCGCCAGCAGTGAGCCGGACAGAAACTATAATTCACCCCTCCACTTT
NA,NA,TRBV10-1,TRBJ1-6,CASSPGMNSPLHF,TGCGCCAGCAGCCCGGGGATGAATTCACCCCTCCACTTT
NA,NA,TRBV18,TRBJ2-4,CASSPEDWGVAKNIQYF,TGTGCCAGCTCACCTGAAGATTGGGGGGTAGCCAAAAACATTCAGTACTTC
once,NA,TRBV28,TRBJ1-6,CASKKDSPYNSPLHF,TGTGCCAGCAAAAAGGACAGCCCCTATAATTCACCCCTCCACTTT
NA,NA,TRBV9,TRBJ1-3,CASSRGGQGVNTIYF,TGTGCCAGCAGCAGAGGAGGGCAGGGAGTAAACACCATATATTTT
NA,NA,TRBV9,TRBJ2-2,CASSVEAGLYTGELFF,TGTGCCAGCAGCGTAGAGGCAGGGCTTTACACCGGGGAGCTGTTTTTT
NA,TRBD2,TRBV9,TRBJ2-3,CASSIRGEGYTDTQYF,TGTGCCAGCAGCATCCGGGGGGAAGGCTACACAGATACGCAGTATTTT